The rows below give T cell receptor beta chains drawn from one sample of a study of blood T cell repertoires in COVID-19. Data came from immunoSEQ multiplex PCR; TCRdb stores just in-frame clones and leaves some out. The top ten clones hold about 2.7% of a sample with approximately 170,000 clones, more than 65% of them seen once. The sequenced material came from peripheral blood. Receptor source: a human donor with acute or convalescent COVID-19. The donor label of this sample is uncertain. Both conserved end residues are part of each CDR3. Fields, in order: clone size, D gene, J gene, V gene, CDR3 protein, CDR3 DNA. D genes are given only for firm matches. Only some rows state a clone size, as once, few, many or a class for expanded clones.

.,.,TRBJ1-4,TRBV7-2,CASSSIQETTNEKLFF,TGTGCCAGCAGCTCGATACAGGAAACAACTAATGAAAAACTGTTTTTT
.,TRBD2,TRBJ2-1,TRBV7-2,CASSQASGGARDEQFF,TGTGCCAGCAGCCAGGCTAGCGGGGGGGCCCGGGATGAGCAGTTCTTC
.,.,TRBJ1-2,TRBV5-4,CASSLNRDRYYTF,TGTGCCAGCAGCTTGAACCGAGACAGGTACTACACCTTC
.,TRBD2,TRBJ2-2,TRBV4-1,CASSKGSGATGELFF,TGCGCCAGCAGCAAAGGGAGCGGGGCCACCGGGGAGCTGTTTTTT
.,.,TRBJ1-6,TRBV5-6,CASSYHTQGYNSPLHF,TGTGCCAGCAGCTACCATACCCAGGGCTATAATTCACCCCTCCACTTT
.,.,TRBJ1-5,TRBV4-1,CASSQEGGRLSNQPQHF,TGCGCCAGCAGCCAAGAAGGAGGGCGATTGAGCAATCAGCCCCAGCATTTT
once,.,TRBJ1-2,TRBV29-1,CSVEDRGGSGYTF,TGCAGCGTTGAAGATCGCGGGGGAAGTGGCTACACCTTC
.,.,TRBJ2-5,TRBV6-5,CASNAGETQYF,TGTGCCAGCAACGCGGGGGAGACCCAGTACTTC
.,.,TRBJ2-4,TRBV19,CASSGQTQGIQYF,TGTGCCAGTAGTGGCCAGACGCAGGGCATTCAGTACTTC
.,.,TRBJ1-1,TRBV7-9,CASSPWGSTGGQKNTEAFF,TGTGCCAGCAGCCCTTGGGGCAGTACGGGGGGTCAAAAAAACACTGAAGCTTTCTTT
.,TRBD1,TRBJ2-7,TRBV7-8,CASSPRDRGRQQYF,TGTGCCAGCAGCCCGAGGGACAGGGGGCGGCAGCAGTACTTC
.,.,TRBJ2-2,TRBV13,CASSFTIGLALTGELFF,TGTGCCAGCAGCTTCACCATCGGGCTAGCCTTAACCGGGGAGCTGTTTTTT
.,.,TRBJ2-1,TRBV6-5,CASNFDSYNEQFF,TGTGCCAGCAATTTCGACAGCTACAATGAGCAGTTCTTC
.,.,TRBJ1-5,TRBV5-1,CASSFTGGNQPQHF,TGCGCCAGCAGCTTTACGGGGGGCAATCAGCCCCAGCATTTT
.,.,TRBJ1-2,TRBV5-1,CASGSGGQINYGYTF,TGCGCCAGCGGTTCGGGAGGGCAAATTAACTATGGCTACACCTTC
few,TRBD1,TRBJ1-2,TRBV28,CASRSTGVGGYTF,TGTGCCAGCAGATCGACAGGGGTTGGTGGCTACACCTTC